These 6 T cell receptor beta chains were sequenced from one sample in a study of Graves' ophthalmopathy and Graves' hyperthyroidism. Researchers took RNA transcripts and amplified TCR beta CDR3 regions from them. RT-PCR in the first round used HTBI primers; a second-round multiplex PCR followed. TCRdb redid the calling of the multiplex PCR reads with MiXCR, one entry per CDR3 protein. The table records 300,000 to 500,000 distinct CDR3 sequences, about 16% of them present only once. Material for sequencing was peripheral blood. These receptors came from a woman aged 18-29 years with stable Graves' hyperthyroidism.

The chain uses TRBV4-1 and TRBJ1-1; the D gene is possibly TRBD1 (6 bases). V lost 0 bases and J 4 bases, leaving 15 bases between the germline ends. Germline V gene data show CDR1 as MGHRA and CDR2 as YSYEKL. There are 16 residues in the CDR3. The DNA for the CDR3 is TGCGCCAGCAGCCAAGATCGAACAGGGTGGAGCACTGAAGCTTTCTTT. Amino acids: CASSQDRTGWSTEAFF.

This sequence joins TRBV5-1 and TRBJ2-2; TRBD1 matches 10 bases. The length of the CDR3 is 14 residues. V lost 4 bases to trimming and J lost 7 bases; unmatched junction nucleotides: 4. In germline, CDR1 is SGHRS, CDR2 YFSETQ. CDR3 nucleotides: TGCGCCAGCAGCCTCGGGACAGGGGACGGGGAGCTGTTTTTT. Residues: CASSLGTGDGELFF.

This clonotype was recorded a few times. V usage is TRBV24-1 and J usage is TRBJ1-1; D remains ambiguous. Trimming removed 5 bases from V and 2 bases from J, with 8 bases in between. The CDR3 is 13 amino acids. Germline values: CDR1 KGHDR, CDR2 SFDVKD. CDR3 nucleotide sequence: TGTGCCACCAGTGGATCAGAAAACACTGAAGCTTTCTTT. Its translation: CATSGSENTEAFF.

This clonotype has a count of ten or more. V gene TRBV6-2 or TRBV6-3 combines with J gene TRBJ1-1; maybe TRBD1 (5 bases). This CDR3 spans 17 amino acids. Germline values: CDR1 MNHEY, CDR2 SVGEGT. V was pared by 5 bases and J by 5 bases, with 24 bases between. In DNA, the CDR3 is TGTGCCAGCAGTAGAATACGGGCCTTAATCAGGGAGACTGAAGCTTTCTTT. This gives the protein CASSRIRALIRETEAFF.

This clonotype was seen repeatedly, ten times or more. The gene calls are TRBV20-1 and TRBJ2-7, with D tentatively TRBD1 (5 bases). Germline V CDR1 and CDR2: DFQATT, SNEGSKA (reference sequence). There are 12 residues in the CDR3. Trimming stripped 5 bases from V and 2 bases from J, with 10 bases between. CDR3 DNA sequence: TGCAGTGCTGCCGACAGCACCTACGAGCAGTACTTC. This encodes CSAADSTYEQYF.

This chain joins TRBV27 and TRBJ2-7; D is possibly TRBD2 (5 bases). Between the trimmed V and J ends, which lost 6 bases and 5 bases, there was a span of 14 bases. The CDR3 covers 13 residues. Per germline, CDR1 MNHEY and CDR2 SMNVEV (reference sequence). The CDR3 bases are TGTGCCAGCAGCCCGCCGGTCGGGGACGAGCAGTACTTC. Its protein product is CASSPPVGDEQYF.